The 6 T cell receptor beta chains reported below all come from one sample, sequenced in a study of blood T cells in healthy people across ages. Through a sample-barcoded 5' primer and a J-beta primer mix, a second PCR was run for about 7 to 12 cycles. TCRdb re-derived calls from the 5' RACE reads in MiXCR, one entry per CDR3 protein. The sample gives 1.5 million to 2 million distinct CDR3 sequences, about 49% of which show up once; around 2.1% is in the top ten. Specimen: blood. These receptor sequences come from a middle-aged woman in good health.

V and J are TRBV6-2 or TRBV6-3 and TRBJ2-3, with TRBD2 matching over 7 bases. The CDR3 has 15 residues. Trimming cost V 1 base and J 2 bases; bases outside gene matches: 3. CDR1 MNHEY and CDR2 SVGEGT come from the germline V gene. The CDR3 protein is CASSYWTSSTDTQYF. CDR3 bases: TGTGCCAGCAGTTACTGGACTAGTTCCACAGATACGCAGTATTTT.

The chain has TRBV7-9 and TRBJ2-5; no clear D gene. Trimming left V 2 bases short and J 1 base short, with 8 bases between. The germline V gene has CDR1 SEHNR and CDR2 FQNEAQ (reference sequence). The CDR3 has 14 amino acids. The DNA of the CDR3 is TGTGCCAGCAGCTTACCGGAAATCCAAGAGACCCAGTACTTC. Translation: CASSLPEIQETQYF.

Comments on this clonotype: With a much larger clone just one base away, this may be a read error. V usage is TRBV6-2 or TRBV6-3 and J usage is TRBJ2-7; the match to TRBD1 covers 8 bases. The CDR3 runs 14 residues. Per germline, CDR1 MNHEY and CDR2 SVGEGT. The CDR3 DNA is TGTACCAGCAGTCGACAGGGGTCCTACAATGAGCAGTACTTC. Amino acids: CTSSRQGSYNEQYF.

V and J are TRBV6-2 or TRBV6-3 and TRBJ2-4; 11 bases match TRBD2. The CDR3 contains 13 residues. Per the germline V gene, CDR1 is MNHEY and CDR2 is SVGEGT. Unmatched junction bases numbered 12, after V lost 10 bases and J lost 13 bases. The CDR3 is CATELAGVSKQYF. The CDR3 coding sequence is TGTGCCACTGAACTAGCGGGGGTCTCGAAGCAGTACTTC.

This chain links TRBV21-1 with TRBJ2-5. TRBV21-1 is described as a pseudogene. The CDR3 totals 12 residues. DNA for the CDR3: TGTGCCAGCAGCAAAGTGGATAGGACCCAGTACTTC. Protein product: CASSKVDRTQYF.

V and J are TRBV6-2 or TRBV6-3 and TRBJ2-3, with TRBD2 matching 16 bases. Germline V gene sequence: CDR1 MNHEY, CDR2 SVGEGT. Losses at the gene ends were 6 bases for V and 3 bases for J; bases not matched to a gene: 9. The CDR3 is 18 amino acids. CDR3 coding DNA: TGTGCCAGCAGACCGGGACTAGCGGGGGGGCTCACGACAGATACGCAGTATTTT. Its translation is CASRPGLAGGLTTDTQYF.